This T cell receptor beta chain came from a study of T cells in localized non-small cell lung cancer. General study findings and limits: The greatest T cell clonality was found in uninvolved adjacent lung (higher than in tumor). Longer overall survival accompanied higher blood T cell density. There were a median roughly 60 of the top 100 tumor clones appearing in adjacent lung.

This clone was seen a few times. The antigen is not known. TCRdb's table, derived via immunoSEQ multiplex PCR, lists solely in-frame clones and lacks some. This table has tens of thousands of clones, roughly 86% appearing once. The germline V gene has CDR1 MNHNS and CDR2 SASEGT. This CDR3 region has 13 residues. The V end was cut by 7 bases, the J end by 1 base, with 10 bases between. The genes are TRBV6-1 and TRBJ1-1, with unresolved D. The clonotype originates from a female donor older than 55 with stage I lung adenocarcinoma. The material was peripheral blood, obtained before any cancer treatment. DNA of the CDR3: TGTGCCAGCAAGGTTTTAGGGAACACTGAAGCTTTCTTT. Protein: CASKVLGNTEAFF.